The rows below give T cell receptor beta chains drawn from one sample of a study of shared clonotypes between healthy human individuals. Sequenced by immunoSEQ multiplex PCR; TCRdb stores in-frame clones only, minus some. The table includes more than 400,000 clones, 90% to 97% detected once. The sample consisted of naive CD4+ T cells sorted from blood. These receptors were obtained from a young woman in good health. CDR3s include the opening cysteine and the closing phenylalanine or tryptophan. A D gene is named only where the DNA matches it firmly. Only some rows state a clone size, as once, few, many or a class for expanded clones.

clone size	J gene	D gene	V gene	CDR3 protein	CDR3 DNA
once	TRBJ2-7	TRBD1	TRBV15	CATSVRQGSYEQYF	TGTGCCACCAGCGTTAGACAGGGATCCTACGAGCAGTACTTC
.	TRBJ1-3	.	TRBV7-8	CASSYRATNSGNTIYF	TGTGCCAGCAGCTACAGGGCTACAAACTCTGGAAACACCATATATTTT
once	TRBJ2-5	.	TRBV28	CASSPPAVETQYF	TGTGCCAGCAGCCCACCAGCAGTGGAGACCCAGTACTTC
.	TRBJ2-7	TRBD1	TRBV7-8	CASSAMRTGHSYEQYF	TGTGCCAGCAGCGCCATGAGGACAGGTCACTCCTACGAGCAGTACTTC
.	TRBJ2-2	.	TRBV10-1	CASSAPGKPGPGELFF	TGCGCCAGCAGTGCCCCCGGGAAACCCGGCCCCGGGGAGCTGTTTTTT
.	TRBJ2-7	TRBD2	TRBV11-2	CASSLHSTSGTYEQYF	TGTGCCAGCAGCTTACATAGCACTAGCGGGACCTACGAGCAGTACTTC
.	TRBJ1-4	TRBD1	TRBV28	CASSPGTGQEKLFF	TGTGCCAGCAGTCCGGGGACAGGGCAGGAAAAACTGTTTTTT
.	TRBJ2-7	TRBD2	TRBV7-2	CASSLVAGVSYEQYF	TGTGCCAGCAGCTTAGTAGCGGGAGTCTCCTACGAGCAGTACTTC
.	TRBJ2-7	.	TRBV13	CASSSQTGSYEQYF	TGTGCCAGCAGCTCACAGACAGGTTCCTACGAGCAGTACTTC
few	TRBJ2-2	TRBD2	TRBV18	CASSPLAGGQNGELFF	TGTGCCAGCTCACCGCTAGCGGGAGGGCAGAACGGGGAGCTGTTTTTT
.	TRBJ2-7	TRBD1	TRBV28	CASSLSGGSYEQYF	TGTGCCAGCAGTTTATCAGGGGGTTCCTACGAGCAGTACTTC
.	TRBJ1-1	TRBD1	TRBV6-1	CASRDRADTEAFF	TGTGCCAGCAGGGACAGGGCCGACACTGAAGCTTTCTTT
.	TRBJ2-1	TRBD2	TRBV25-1	CASSDVVAGDLNNEQFF	TGTGCCAGCAGTGATGTAGTAGCGGGAGACCTAAACAATGAGCAGTTCTTC
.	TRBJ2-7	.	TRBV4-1	CASSRHPTTSRSYEQYF	TGCGCCAGCAGCCGACATCCCACGACTAGTCGATCCTACGAGCAGTACTTC
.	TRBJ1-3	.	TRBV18	CASSPQPGSGNTIYF	TGTGCCAGCTCACCTCAACCGGGCTCTGGAAACACCATATATTTT
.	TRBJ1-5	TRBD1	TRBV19	CASSTTIGDRAQPQHF	TGTGCCAGTAGTACAACGATCGGGGACAGGGCACAGCCCCAGCATTTT
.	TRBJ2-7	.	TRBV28	CASKTPGRNYEQYF	TGTGCCAGCAAAACACCTGGACGGAACTACGAGCAGTACTTC
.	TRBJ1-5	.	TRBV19	CASSIGGGHQPQHF	TGTGCCAGTAGTATAGGGGGGGGGCATCAGCCCCAGCATTTT
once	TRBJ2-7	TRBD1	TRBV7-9	CASGYRGSSYEQYF	TGTGCCAGCGGATACAGGGGGAGCTCCTACGAGCAGTACTTC
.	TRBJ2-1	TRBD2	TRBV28	CASSLAGGPQNVKFF	TGTGCCAGCAGTTTAGCGGGAGGGCCTCAGAATGTTAAGTTCTTC
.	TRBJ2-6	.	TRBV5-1	CASSLVVNSGANVLTF	TGCGCCAGCAGCTTGGTTGTCAACTCTGGGGCCAACGTCCTGACTTTC
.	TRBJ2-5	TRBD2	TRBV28	CASSSRGLAGFHQETQYF	TGTGCCAGCAGTTCTCGGGGACTAGCGGGATTTCACCAAGAGACCCAGTACTTC
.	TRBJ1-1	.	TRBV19	CASNSPENTEAFF	TGTGCCAGTAACTCCCCGGAGAACACTGAAGCTTTCTTT
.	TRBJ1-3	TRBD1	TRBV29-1	CSVRQGAGNTIYF	TGCAGCGTTAGACAGGGGGCAGGAAACACCATATATTTT
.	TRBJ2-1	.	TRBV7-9	CASSLIMQGSNEQFF	TGTGCCAGCAGCTTAATTATGCAGGGTTCCAATGAGCAGTTCTTC
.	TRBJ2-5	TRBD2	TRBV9	CASSSGQTSGIATQYF	TGTGCCAGCAGCAGTGGTCAGACTAGCGGGATTGCGACCCAGTACTTC
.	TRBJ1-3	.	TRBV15	CATSGARGNRGNTIYF	TGTGCCACCAGCGGAGCCCGGGGCAACCGCGGAAACACCATATATTTT
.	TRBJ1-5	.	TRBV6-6	CASSYDAGASQPQHF	TGTGCCAGCAGTTACGACGCGGGGGCAAGTCAGCCCCAGCATTTT
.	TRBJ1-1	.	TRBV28	CASSSPDPNTEAFF	TGTGCCAGCAGTTCCCCGGATCCGAACACTGAAGCTTTCTTT
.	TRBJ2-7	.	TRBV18	CASSPPATGPSYEQYF	TGTGCCAGCTCACCACCTGCGACGGGACCGTCCTACGAGCAGTACTTC
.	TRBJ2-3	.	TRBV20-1	CSARTADTQYF	TGCAGTGCTAGGACAGCAGATACGCAGTATTTT
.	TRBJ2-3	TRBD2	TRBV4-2	CASSQGGGTSFKHTQYF	TGTGCCAGCAGCCAGGGAGGAGGGACTAGCTTTAAACATACGCAGTATTTT
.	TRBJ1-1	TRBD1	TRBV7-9	CASSSGRDRAPWGF	TGTGCCAGCAGCTCGGGGAGGGACAGGGCGCCCTGGGGATTT
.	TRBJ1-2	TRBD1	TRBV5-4	CASSLGDSLYGYTF	TGTGCCAGCAGCTTGGGGGACAGTCTCTATGGCTACACCTTC
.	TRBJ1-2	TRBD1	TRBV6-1	CASRDRWEARGYTF	TGTGCCAGCAGGGACAGGTGGGAGGCTAGGGGCTACACCTTC
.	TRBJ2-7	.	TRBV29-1	CSVAASNYEQYF	TGCAGCGTCGCCGCTTCTAACTACGAGCAGTACTTC
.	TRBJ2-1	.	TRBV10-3	CAITQELTKNEQFF	TGTGCCATCACCCAGGAGTTGACGAAGAATGAGCAGTTCTTC
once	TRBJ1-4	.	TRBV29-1	CSVKLGNRPKLFF	TGCAGCGTTAAGCTCGGGAACAGACCGAAACTGTTTTTT
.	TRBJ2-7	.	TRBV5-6	CASSLNGEQYF	TGTGCCAGCAGCTTGAACGGCGAGCAGTACTTC
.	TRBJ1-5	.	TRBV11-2	CASSLDRGNQPQHF	TGTGCCAGCAGCTTAGATCGTGGGAATCAGCCCCAGCATTTT
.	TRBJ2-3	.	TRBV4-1	CASSQDGHRTDTQYF	TGCGCCAGCAGCCAAGATGGGCACCGCACAGATACGCAGTATTTT
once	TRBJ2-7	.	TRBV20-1	CSADTFYEQYF	TGCAGTGCGGATACCTTCTACGAGCAGTACTTC
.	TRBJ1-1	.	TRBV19	CASSINKVAVNTEAFF	TGTGCCAGTAGTATAAACAAGGTGGCGGTGAACACTGAAGCTTTCTTT
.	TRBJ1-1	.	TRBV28	CASTRLGGEAFF	TGTGCCAGCACCCGCCTCGGGGGGGAAGCTTTCTTT
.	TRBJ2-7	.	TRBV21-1	CASTAGGGGENEQYF	TGTGCCAGCACCGCGGGGGGCGGAGGGGAGAACGAGCAGTACTTC
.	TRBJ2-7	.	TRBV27	CASTPSRGYLSYEQYF	TGTGCCAGCACCCCAAGTAGGGGGTACCTCTCCTACGAGCAGTACTTC
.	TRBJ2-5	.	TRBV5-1	CASSFGTQRGETQYF	TGCGCCAGCAGCTTCGGGACTCAGAGAGGAGAGACCCAGTACTTC
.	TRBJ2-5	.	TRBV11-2	CASSLDIAAGGQYF	TGTGCCAGCAGCTTAGATATTGCGGCTGGGGGGCAGTACTTC
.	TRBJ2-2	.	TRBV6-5	CASRDNTGELFF	TGTGCCAGCAGGGATAACACCGGGGAGCTGTTTTTT
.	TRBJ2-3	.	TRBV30	CAWSLRAGQGDTQYF	TGTGCCTGGAGTTTGAGGGCTGGGCAAGGGGATACGCAGTATTTT
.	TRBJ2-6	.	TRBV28	CASRPTVGQLGANVLTF	TGTGCCAGCAGACCAACTGTGGGTCAGCTTGGGGCCAACGTCCTGACTTTC
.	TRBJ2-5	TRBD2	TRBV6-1	CASSEYGLAAQETQYF	TGTGCCAGCAGTGAGTATGGACTAGCGGCACAAGAGACCCAGTACTTC
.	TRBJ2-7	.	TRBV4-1	CASSPGQLWSYEQYF	TGCGCCAGCAGCCCCGGACAGCTTTGGAGCTACGAGCAGTACTTC
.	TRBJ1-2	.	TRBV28	CASSDQRTNYGYTF	TGTGCCAGCAGTGACCAGCGTACTAACTATGGCTACACCTTC
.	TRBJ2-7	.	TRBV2	CALEGTQGRYEQYF	TGTGCCCTAGAGGGGACACAGGGACGGTACGAGCAGTACTTC
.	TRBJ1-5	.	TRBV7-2	CASSQKVTADQPQHF	TGTGCCAGCAGCCAGAAAGTGACAGCAGATCAGCCCCAGCATTTT
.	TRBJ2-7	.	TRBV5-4	CASSLAAEVYEQYF	TGTGCCAGCAGCTTGGCCGCGGAGGTCTACGAGCAGTACTTC
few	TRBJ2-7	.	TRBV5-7	CASSFGTADEQYF	TGTGCCAGCAGCTTCGGGACCGCTGACGAGCAGTACTTC
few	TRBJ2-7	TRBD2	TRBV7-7	CASSPAGAREQYF	TGTGCCAGCAGTCCTGCGGGAGCACGGGAGCAGTACTTC
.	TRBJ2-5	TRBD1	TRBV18	CASSPRQGEETQYF	TGTGCCAGCTCACCACGACAGGGGGAAGAGACCCAGTACTTC